Sequencing of this T cell receptor (beta chain) was carried out in a study of CXCR3-negative and CXCR3-positive naive CD8 T cells. As to this clonotype: Its cognate antigen is unknown.

The authors prepared UMI-labeled TRB cDNA libraries by 5' RACE. TCRdb reprocessed the 5' RACE reads, keeping one entry per CDR3 protein, no DNA. This repertoire includes approximately 100,000 distinct CDR3 sequences. The length of the CDR3 is 11 residues. Germline values: CDR1 SQVTM, CDR2 ANQGSEA. Study outcomes and limitations: Hydrophobicity of TRB CDR3s was greater in CXCR3-positive naive cells than in CXCR3-negative naive cells.

The TCR sequence derives from a human donor in good health. Some clones in this sample may be carry-over from other donors' samples. The specimen was naive CXCR3+ CD8+ T cells from blood. Subset noted: CD45RO-CCR7+CD27+CD95- naive CD8+ T cells expressing CXCR3 (TNR3+). The rearrangement joins TRBV29-1 to TRBJ1-2. The CDR3 is CSVLAEAGYTF.